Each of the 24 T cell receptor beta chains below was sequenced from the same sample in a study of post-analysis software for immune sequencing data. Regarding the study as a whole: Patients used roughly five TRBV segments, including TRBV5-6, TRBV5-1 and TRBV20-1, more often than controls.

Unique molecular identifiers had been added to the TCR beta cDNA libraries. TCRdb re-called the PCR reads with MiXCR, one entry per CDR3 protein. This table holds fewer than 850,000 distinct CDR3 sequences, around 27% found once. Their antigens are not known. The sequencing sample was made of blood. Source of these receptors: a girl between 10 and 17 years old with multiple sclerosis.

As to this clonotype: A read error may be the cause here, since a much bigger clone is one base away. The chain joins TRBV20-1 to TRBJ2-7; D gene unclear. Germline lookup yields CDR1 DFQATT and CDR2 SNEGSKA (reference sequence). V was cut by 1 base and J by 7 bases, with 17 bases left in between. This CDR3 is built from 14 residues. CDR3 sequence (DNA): TGCAGTGCTAGAGTTCCAGATCCCTACAATGAGCAGTACTTC. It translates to CSARVPDPYNEQYF.

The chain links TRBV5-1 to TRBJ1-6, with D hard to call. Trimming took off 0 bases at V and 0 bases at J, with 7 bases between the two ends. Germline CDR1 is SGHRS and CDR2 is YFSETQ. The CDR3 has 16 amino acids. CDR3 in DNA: TGCGCCAGCAGCTTGGCCTCAGGCTCCTATAATTCACCCCTCCACTTT. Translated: CASSLASGSYNSPLHF.

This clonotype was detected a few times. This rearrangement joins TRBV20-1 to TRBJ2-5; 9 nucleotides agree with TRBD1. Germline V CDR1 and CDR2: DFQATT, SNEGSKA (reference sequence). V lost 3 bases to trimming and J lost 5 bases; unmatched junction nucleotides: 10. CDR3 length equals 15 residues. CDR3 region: CSASQPTGGVETQYF. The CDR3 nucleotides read TGCAGTGCTAGCCAACCTACAGGGGGCGTGGAGACCCAGTACTTC.

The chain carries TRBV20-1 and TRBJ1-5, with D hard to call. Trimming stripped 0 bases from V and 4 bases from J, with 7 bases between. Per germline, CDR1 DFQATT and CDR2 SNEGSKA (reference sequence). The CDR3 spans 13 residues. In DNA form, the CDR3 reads TGCAGTGCTAGAGACACGACGAATCAGCCCCAGCATTTT. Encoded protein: CSARDTTNQPQHF.

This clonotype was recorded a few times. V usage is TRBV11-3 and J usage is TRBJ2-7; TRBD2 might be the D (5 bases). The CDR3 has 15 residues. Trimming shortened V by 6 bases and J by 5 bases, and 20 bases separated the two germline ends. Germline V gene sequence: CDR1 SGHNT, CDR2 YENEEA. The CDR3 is CASSPRSAGLHEQYF. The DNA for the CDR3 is TGTGCCAGCAGTCCCCGGTCCGCGGGTCTACACGAGCAGTACTTC.

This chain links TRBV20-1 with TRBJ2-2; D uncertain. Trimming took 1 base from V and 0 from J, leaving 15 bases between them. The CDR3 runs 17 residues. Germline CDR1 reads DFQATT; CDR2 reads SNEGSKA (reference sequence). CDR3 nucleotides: TGCAGTGCTAGAGGACTTTTTAGGGAAGCGAACACCGGGGAGCTGTTTTTT. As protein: CSARGLFREANTGELFF.

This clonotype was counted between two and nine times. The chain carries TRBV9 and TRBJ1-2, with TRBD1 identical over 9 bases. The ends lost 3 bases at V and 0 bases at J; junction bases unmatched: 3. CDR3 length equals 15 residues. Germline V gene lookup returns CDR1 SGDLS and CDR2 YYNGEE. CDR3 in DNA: TGTGCCAGCAGCGCGGGACAGGGACCTAACTATGGCTACACCTTC. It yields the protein CASSAGQGPNYGYTF.

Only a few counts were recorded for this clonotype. The CDR3 is CASTSWGGGEQFF. The CDR3 DNA reads as TGTGCCAGCACCTCATGGGGGGGCGGTGAGCAGTTCTTC. The genes are TRBV6-5 and TRBJ2-1, with D perhaps TRBD2 (7 bases). The germline V and J ends were trimmed by 7 bases and 9 bases, with 16 bases remaining between them. The V gene's germline CDR1 is MNHEY and CDR2 SVGAGI. CDR3 length: 13 residues.

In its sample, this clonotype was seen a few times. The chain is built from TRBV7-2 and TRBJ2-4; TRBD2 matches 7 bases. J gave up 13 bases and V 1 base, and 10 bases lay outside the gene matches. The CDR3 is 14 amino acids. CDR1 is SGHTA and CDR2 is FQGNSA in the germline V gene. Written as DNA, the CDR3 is TGTGCCAGCAGCTTAGGGGGGGGGGTGAGTGAGCAGTACTTC. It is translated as CASSLGGGVSEQYF.

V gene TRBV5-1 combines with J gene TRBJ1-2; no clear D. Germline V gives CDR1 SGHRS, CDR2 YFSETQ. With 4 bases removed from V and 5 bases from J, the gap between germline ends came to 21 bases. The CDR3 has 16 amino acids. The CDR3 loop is CASSPDPVHSSYGYTF. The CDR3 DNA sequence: TGCGCCAGCAGCCCGGACCCGGTTCACTCGTCGTATGGCTACACCTTC.

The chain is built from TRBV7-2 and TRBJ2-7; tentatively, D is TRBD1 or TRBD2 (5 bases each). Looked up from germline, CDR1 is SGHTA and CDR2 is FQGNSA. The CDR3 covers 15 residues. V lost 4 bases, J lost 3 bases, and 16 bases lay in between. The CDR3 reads CASSSGAATNYEQYF. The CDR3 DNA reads TGTGCCAGCAGCTCCGGGGCAGCGACTAACTACGAGCAGTACTTC.

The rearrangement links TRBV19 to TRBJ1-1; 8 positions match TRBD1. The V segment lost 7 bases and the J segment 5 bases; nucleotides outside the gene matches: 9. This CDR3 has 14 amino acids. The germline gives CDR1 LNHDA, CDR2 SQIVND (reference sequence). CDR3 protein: CASTRTGPGTEAFF. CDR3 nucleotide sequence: TGTGCCAGTACCCGGACAGGGCCAGGGACTGAAGCTTTCTTT.

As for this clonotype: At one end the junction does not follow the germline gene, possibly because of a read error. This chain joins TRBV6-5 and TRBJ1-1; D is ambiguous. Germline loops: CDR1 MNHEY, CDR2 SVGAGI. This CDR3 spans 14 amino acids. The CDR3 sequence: CASSKSRRYTEACF. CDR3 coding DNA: TGTGCCAGCAGCAAATCCCGGCGGTACACTGAAGCTTGCTTT.

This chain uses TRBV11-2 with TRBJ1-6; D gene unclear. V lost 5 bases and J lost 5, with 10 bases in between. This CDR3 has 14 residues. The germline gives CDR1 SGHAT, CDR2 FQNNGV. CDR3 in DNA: TGTGCCAGCAGCCCCTTGCGGAATAATTCACCCCTCCACTTT. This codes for CASSPLRNNSPLHF.

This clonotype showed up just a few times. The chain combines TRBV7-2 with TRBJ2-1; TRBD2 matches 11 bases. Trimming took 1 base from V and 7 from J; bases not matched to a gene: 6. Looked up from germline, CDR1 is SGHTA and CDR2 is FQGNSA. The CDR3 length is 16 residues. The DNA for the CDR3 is TGTGCCAGCAGCTTAGGGGCTAGCGGGAGGCTGAATGAGCAGTTCTTC. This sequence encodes CASSLGASGRLNEQFF.

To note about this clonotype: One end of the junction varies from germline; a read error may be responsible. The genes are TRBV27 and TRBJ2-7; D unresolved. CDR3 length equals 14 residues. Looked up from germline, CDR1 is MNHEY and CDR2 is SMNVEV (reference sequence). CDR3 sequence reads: CASRLRLYNNEQYF. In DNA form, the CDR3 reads TGTGCCAGCCGTTTGAGACTTTATAACAATGAGCAGTACTTC.

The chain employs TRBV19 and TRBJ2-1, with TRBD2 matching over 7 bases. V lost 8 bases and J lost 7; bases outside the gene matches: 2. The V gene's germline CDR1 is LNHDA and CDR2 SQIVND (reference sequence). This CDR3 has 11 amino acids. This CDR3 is CASGGVNEQFF. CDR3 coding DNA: TGTGCCAGTGGGGGGGTAAATGAGCAGTTCTTC.

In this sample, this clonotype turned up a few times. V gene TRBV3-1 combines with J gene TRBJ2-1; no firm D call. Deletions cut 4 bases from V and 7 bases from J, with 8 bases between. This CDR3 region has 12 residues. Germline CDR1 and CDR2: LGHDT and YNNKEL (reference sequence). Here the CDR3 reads CASSPSLNEQFF. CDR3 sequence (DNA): TGTGCCAGCAGCCCGAGTTTGAATGAGCAGTTCTTC.

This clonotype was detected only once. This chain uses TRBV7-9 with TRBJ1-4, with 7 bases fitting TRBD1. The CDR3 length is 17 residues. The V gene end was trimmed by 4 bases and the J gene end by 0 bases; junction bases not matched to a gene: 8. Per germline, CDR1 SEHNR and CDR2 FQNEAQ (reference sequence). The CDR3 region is CASSSSRDSATNEKLFF. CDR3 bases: TGTGCCAGCAGCTCATCCCGGGACAGCGCAACTAATGAAAAACTGTTTTTT.

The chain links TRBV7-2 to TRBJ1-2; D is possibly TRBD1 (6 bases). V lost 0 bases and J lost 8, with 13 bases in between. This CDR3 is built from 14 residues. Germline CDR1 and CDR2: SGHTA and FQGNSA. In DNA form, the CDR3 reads TGTGCCAGCAGCTTAGCGTGGGGGGCGCGGGGCTACACCTTC. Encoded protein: CASSLAWGARGYTF.

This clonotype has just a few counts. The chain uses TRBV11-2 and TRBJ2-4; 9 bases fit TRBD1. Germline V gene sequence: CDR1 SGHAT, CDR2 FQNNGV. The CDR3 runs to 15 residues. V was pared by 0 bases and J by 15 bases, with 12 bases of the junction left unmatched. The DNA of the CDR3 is TGTGCCAGCAGCTTAGAGACAGGGGGAATCTCGTTTCGGTACTTC. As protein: CASSLETGGISFRYF.

CDR3 loop: CASRANGGTEAFF. The CDR3 nucleotides read TGTGCCAGCAGGGCAAACGGGGGGACTGAAGCTTTCTTT. The chain links TRBV3-1 to TRBJ1-1, with D possibly TRBD1 on 5 matching bases. CDR1 LGHDT and CDR2 YNNKEL come from the germline V gene (reference sequence). Trimming cost V 6 bases and J 5 bases, with 13 bases left between them. The CDR3 covers 13 residues.

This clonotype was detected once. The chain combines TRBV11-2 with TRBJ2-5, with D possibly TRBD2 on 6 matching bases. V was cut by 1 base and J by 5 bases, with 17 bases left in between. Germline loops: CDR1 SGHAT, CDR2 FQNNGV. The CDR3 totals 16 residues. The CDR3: CASSLVWKAGRETQYF. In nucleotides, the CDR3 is TGTGCCAGCAGCTTAGTCTGGAAGGCAGGGAGGGAGACCCAGTACTTC.

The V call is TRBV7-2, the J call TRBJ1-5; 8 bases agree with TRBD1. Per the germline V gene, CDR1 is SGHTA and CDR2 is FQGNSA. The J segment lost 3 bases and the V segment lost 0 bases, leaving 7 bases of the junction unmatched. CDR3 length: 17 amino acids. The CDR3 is CASSLANTGGYNQPQHF. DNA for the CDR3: TGTGCCAGCAGCTTAGCGAACACAGGGGGGTACAATCAGCCCCAGCATTTT.